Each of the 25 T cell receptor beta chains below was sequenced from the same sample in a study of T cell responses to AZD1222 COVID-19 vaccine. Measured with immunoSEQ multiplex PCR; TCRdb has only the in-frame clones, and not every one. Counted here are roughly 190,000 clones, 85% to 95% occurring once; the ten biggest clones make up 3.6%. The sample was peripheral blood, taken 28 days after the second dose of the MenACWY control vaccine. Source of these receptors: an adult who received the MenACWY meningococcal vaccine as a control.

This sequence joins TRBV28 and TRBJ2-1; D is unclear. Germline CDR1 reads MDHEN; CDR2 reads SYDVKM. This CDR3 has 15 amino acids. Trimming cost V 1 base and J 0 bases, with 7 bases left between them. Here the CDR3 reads CASSLSSPSYNEQFF. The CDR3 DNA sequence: TGTGCCAGCAGTTTATCGTCCCCCTCCTACAATGAGCAGTTCTTC.

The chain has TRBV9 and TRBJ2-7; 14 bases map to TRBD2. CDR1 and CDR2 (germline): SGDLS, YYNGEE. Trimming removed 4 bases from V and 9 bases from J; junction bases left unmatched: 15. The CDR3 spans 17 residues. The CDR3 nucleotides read TGTGCCAGCAGCCCGGGGGTCGCGGGACTAGCGGGAGAAAGGCAGTACTTC. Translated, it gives CASSPGVAGLAGERQYF.

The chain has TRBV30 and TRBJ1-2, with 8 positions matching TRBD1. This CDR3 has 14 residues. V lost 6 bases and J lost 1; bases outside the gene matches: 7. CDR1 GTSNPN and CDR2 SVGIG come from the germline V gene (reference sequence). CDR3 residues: CACWTGPDNYGYTF. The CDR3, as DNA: TGTGCCTGTTGGACAGGGCCCGATAACTATGGCTACACCTTC.

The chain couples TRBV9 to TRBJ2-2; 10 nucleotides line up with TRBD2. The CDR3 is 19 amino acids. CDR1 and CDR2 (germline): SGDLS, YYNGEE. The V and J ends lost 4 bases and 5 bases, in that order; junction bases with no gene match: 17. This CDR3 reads CASSWRASGSESETGELFF. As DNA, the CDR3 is TGTGCCAGCAGCTGGCGGGCTAGCGGGAGCGAGTCTGAAACCGGGGAGCTGTTTTTT.

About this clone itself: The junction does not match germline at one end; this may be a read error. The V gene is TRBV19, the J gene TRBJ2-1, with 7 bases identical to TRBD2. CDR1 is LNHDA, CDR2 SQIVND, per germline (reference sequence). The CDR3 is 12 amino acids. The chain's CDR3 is CASSRDYDEQFF. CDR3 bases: TGTGCCAGTAGCAGGGACTACGATGAGCAGTTCTTC.

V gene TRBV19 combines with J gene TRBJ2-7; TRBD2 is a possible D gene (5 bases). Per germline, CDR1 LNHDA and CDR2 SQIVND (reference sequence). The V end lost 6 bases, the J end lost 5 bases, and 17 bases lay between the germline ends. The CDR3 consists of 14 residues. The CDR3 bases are TGTGCCAGTAGCCCCCCTGGTACGGGGAACGAGCAGTACTTC. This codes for CASSPPGTGNEQYF.

In DNA form, the CDR3 reads TGTGCCAGCAGAGGGCAGGGGAACCAGCCCCAGCATTTT. This sequence encodes CASRGQGNQPQHF. This chain uses TRBV27 with TRBJ1-5; perhaps TRBD1 as D (6 bases). Between the trimmed V and J ends, which lost 6 bases and 7 bases, there was a span of 13 bases. Per the germline V gene, CDR1 is MNHEY and CDR2 is SMNVEV (reference sequence). CDR3 length: 13 residues.

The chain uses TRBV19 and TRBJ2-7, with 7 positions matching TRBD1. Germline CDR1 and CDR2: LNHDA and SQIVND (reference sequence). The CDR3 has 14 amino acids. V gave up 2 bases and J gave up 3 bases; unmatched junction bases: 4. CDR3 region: CASSILGQRYEQYF. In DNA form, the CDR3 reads TGTGCCAGTAGTATATTGGGACAGCGCTACGAGCAGTACTTC.

The DNA for the CDR3 is TGTGCCAGCAGCAAGGGGGGGGACACCCGCTCTGGGGCCAACGTCCTGACTTTC. It codes for CASSKGGDTRSGANVLTF. V is TRBV21-1 and J is TRBJ2-6; TRBD2 reflects the table's D call only, with no check against the DNA. TRBV21-1 is classified as a pseudogene. The CDR3 extends over 18 amino acids.

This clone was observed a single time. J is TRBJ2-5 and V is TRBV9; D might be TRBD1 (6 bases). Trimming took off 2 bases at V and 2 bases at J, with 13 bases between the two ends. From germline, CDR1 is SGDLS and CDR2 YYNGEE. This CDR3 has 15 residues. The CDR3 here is CASSVTGFSQETQYF. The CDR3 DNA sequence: TGTGCCAGCAGCGTTACAGGGTTTTCACAAGAGACCCAGTACTTC.

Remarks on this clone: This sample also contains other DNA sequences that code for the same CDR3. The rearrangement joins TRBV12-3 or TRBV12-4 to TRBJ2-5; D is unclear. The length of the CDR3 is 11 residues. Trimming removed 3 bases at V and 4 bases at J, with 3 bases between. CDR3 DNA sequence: TGTGCCAGCAGTTTTGCAGAGACCCAGTACTTC. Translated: CASSFAETQYF.

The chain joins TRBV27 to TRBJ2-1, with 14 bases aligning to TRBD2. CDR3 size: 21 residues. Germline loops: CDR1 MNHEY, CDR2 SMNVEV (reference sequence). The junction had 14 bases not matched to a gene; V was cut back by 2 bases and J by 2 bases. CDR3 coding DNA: TGTGCCAGCAGTTTAAGGGGGACTAGCGGGAGAGGGGGACCAGCCTACAATGAGCAGTTCTTC. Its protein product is CASSLRGTSGRGGPAYNEQFF.

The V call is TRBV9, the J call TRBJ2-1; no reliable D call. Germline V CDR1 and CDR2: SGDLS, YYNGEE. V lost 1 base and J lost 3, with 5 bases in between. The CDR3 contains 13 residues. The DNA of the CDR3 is TGTGCCAGCAGCGTATGGGACTACAATGAGCAGTTCTTC. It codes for CASSVWDYNEQFF.

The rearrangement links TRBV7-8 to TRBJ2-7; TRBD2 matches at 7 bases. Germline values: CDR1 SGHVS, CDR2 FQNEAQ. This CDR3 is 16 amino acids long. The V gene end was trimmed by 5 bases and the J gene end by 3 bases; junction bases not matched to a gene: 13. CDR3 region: CASSQTREEGIYEQYF. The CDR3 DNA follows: TGTGCCAGCAGCCAAACCCGGGAGGAAGGGATCTACGAGCAGTACTTC.

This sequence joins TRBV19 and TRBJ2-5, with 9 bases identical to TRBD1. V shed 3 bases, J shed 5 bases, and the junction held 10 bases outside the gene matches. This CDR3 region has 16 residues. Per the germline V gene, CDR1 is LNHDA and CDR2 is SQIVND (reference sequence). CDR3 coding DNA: TGTGCCAGTAGTATGAGGACAGGGGCCACTCGGGAGACCCAGTACTTC. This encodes CASSMRTGATRETQYF.

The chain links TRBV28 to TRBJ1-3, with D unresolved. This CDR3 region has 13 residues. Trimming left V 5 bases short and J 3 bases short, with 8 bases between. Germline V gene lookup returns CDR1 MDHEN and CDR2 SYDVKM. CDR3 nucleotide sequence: TGTGCCAGCAGTAAGGGTAGTGGAAACACCATATATTTT. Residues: CASSKGSGNTIYF.

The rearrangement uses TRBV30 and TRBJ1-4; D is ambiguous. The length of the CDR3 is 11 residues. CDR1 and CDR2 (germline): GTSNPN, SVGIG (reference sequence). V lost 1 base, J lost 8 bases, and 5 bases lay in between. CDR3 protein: CAWSAVEKLFF. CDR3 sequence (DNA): TGTGCCTGGAGTGCGGTGGAAAAACTGTTTTTT.

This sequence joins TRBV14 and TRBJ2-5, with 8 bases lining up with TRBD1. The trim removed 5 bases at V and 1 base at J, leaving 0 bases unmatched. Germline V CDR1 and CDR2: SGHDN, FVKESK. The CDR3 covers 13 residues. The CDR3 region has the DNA TGTGCCAGCAGCGGACAGGGCCAAGAGACCCAGTACTTC. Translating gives CASSGQGQETQYF. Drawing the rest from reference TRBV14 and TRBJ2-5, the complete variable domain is EAGVTQFPSHSVIEKGQTVTLRCDPISGHDNLYWYRRVMGKEIKFLLHFVKESKQDESGMPNNRFLAERTGGTYSTLKVQPAELEDSGVYFCASSGQGQETQYFGPGTRLLVL.

This CDR3 is CASSLGSFQGVRELFF. In nucleotides, the CDR3 is TGTGCCAGCAGCCTGGGGTCATTCCAAGGGGTTAGGGAGCTGTTTTTT. The gene calls are TRBV11-3 and TRBJ2-2, with D possibly matching TRBD1 (5 bases). From germline, CDR1 is SGHNT and CDR2 YENEEA. CDR3 size: 16 residues. V gave up 5 bases and J gave up 9 bases, with 22 bases separating them.

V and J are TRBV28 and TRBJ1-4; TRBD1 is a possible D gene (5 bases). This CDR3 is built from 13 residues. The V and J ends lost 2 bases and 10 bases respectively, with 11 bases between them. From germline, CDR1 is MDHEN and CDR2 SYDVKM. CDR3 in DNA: TGTGCCAGCAGTTTAGGGGGGGTCGTAAAACTGTTTTTT. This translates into CASSLGGVVKLFF.

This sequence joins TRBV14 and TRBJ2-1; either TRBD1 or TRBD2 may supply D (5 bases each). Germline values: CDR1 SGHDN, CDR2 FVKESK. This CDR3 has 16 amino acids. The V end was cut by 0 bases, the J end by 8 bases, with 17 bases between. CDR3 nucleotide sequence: TGTGCCAGCAGCCAAGACGCCAGTGGGACGGGCGATGAGCAGTTCTTC. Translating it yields CASSQDASGTGDEQFF.

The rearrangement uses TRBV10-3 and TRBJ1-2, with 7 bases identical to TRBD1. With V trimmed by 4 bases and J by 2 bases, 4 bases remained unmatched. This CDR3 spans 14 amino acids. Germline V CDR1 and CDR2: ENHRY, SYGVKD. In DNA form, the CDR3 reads TGTGCCATCAGTGCAGGACAGGCGAACTATGGCTACACCTTC. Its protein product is CAISAGQANYGYTF.

CDR3 DNA sequence: TGTGCCAGCAGCTCCACAGGGGTGAACACCGGGGAGCTGTTTTTT. It specifies CASSSTGVNTGELFF. This chain uses TRBV5-6 with TRBJ2-2, with 7 bases that match TRBD1. The germline V gene encodes CDR1 SGHDT and CDR2 YYEEEE. The CDR3 length is 15 residues. Trimming removed 3 bases from V and 1 base from J; junction bases left unmatched: 3.

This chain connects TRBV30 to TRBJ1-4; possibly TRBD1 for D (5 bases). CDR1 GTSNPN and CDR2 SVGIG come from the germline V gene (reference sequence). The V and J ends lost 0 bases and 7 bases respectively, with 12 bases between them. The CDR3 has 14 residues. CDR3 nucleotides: TGTGCCTGGAGTGTTGAGGGGTCGGGTGAAAAACTGTTTTTT. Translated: CAWSVEGSGEKLFF.

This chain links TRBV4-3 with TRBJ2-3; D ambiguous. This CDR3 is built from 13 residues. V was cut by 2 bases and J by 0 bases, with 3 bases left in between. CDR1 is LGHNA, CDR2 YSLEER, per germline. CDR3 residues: CASSQISTDTQYF. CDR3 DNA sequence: TGCGCCAGCAGCCAAATTAGCACAGATACGCAGTATTTT.